This T cell receptor beta chain was sequenced in a study of T cells in Graves' hyperthyroidism and ophthalmopathy. Study-wide results and limits: Researchers report that a 13 V-J model separated ophthalmopathy from stable hyperthyroidism.

Points on this clonotype: Its antigen is as yet unknown.

Amplified TCR beta CDR3 regions came from RNA transcripts. With the HTBI primer set, the TCR CDR3 went through a first round of RT-PCR. TCRdb reanalysed the multiplex PCR reads using MiXCR and keeps one entry per CDR3 protein. Counted here are hundreds of thousands of distinct CDR3 sequences, 18% occurring once; the ten biggest clones make up approximately 15%. This CDR3 is built from 15 residues. Germline CDR1 is LNHDA and CDR2 is SQIVND (reference sequence). V was cut by 5 bases and J by 2 bases, with 15 bases left in between. A patient was excluded if there was uncontrolled infection, other autoimmune disease, pregnancy or lactation.

The V and J genes are TRBV19 and TRBJ2-5; a possible D gene is TRBD1 (5 bases). Specimen: blood. The clonotype comes from a woman in her forties or fifties with Graves' hyperthyroidism that later progressed to Graves' ophthalmopathy. CDR3 amino acids: CASSWSGYGQETQYF. As DNA, the CDR3 is TGTGCCAGTAGTTGGTCAGGGTACGGGCAAGAGACCCAGTACTTC.